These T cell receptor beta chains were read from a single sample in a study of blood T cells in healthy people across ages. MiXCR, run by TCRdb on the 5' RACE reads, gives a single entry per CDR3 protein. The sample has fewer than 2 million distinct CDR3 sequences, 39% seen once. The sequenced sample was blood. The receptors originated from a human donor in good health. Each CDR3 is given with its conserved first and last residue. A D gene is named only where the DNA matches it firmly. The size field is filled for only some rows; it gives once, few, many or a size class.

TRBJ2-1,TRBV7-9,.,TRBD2,TGTGCCAGGGGGGAAATACTAGCGGGGGGATACAATGAGCAGTTCTTC,CARGEILAGGYNEQFF
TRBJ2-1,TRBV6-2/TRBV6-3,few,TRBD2,TGTGCCAGCAGTTACGCTAGCGGGGGCCCCAATGAGCAGTTCTTC,CASSYASGGPNEQFF
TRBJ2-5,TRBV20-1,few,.,TGCAGTGCCCAGTTTGGTGGGGGACAAGAGACCCAGTACTTC,CSAQFGGGQETQYF
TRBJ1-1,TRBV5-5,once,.,TGTGCCAGCAGCTGTTCTTCACAGAACACTGAAGCTTTCTTT,CASSCSSQNTEAFF
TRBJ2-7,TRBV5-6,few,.,TGTGCCAGCAGGGACAGCATAACCTACGAGCAGTACTTC,CASRDSITYEQYF
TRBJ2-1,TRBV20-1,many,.,TGCAGTGCCGGCCCGCGGGCTTCCTACAATGAGCAGTTCTTC,CSAGPRASYNEQFF
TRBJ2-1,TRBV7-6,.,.,TGTGCCACAGGGGAGGGGGGGTCTTACAATGAGCAGTTCTTC,CATGEGGSYNEQFF
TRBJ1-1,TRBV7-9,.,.,TGTGCCAGCAGCCTCAGGACCTCTGAAGCTTTCTTT,CASSLRTSEAFF
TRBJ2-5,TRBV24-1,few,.,TGTGCCACCAGTGATTTGGCGGAGCAAGAGACCCAGTACTTC,CATSDLAEQETQYF
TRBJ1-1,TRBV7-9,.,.,TGTGCCAGTAGCGAAATTACAGGGAACACTGAAGCTTTCTTT,CASSEITGNTEAFF
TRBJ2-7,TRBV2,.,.,TGTGCCAGCATTCCCTGGATCGGGAGCTCCTACGAGCAGTACTTC,CASIPWIGSSYEQYF
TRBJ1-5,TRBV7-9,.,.,TGTGCCAGCAGCTTAGTCGGGCGCCGCAATCAGCCCCAGCATTTT,CASSLVGRRNQPQHF
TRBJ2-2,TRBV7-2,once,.,TGTGCCGGCAGCCCCATAGGGGTTGGCGGGGAGCTGTTTTTT,CAGSPIGVGGELFF
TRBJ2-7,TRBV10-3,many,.,TGTGCCATCGAGGACGAAGGATACGAGCAGTACTTC,CAIEDEGYEQYF
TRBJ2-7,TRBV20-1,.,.,TGCAGTGCTAGAGAAAAGAGGCAGGACTCCTACGAGCAGTACTTC,CSAREKRQDSYEQYF
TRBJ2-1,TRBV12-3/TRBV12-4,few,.,TGTGCCAGTAAGCAGGGGTCCTACAATGAGCAGTTCTTC,CASKQGSYNEQFF
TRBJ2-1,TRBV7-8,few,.,TGTGCCAGCAGCTTACAGACCGACAATGAGCAGTTCTTC,CASSLQTDNEQFF
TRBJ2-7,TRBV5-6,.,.,TGTGCCAGCAGCTTGGGGGTACAAATGTTCTACGAGCAGTACTTC,CASSLGVQMFYEQYF
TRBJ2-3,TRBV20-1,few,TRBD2,TGCAGTGCTGAAGGACTAGCGGGAGATACGCAGTATTTT,CSAEGLAGDTQYF